The table lists the clone carrying this T cell receptor beta chain with a few counts. The length of the CDR3 is 14 residues. Germline loops: CDR1 SGHNT, CDR2 YENEEA. V shed 6 bases and J 1 base; nucleotides not matched to a gene: 5. This entry is derived from a study of cytomegalovirus exposure and HLA in healthy donors. Primers included in the PCR were 60 Vbeta and 13 Jbeta primers. Measured with immunoSEQ multiplex PCR; TCRdb has only the in-frame clones, and not every one. Of approximately 160,000 clones in the sample, 80% were seen once. The V gene is TRBV11-3, the J gene TRBJ1-1; TRBD1 agrees at 7 bases. The sequence derives from a young man in good health and CMV-seropositive. The sequenced sample consisted of PBMCs. The CDR3: CASRLAGGNTEAFF. CDR3 DNA sequence: TGTGCCAGCAGGTTGGCAGGGGGGAACACTGAAGCTTTCTTT.